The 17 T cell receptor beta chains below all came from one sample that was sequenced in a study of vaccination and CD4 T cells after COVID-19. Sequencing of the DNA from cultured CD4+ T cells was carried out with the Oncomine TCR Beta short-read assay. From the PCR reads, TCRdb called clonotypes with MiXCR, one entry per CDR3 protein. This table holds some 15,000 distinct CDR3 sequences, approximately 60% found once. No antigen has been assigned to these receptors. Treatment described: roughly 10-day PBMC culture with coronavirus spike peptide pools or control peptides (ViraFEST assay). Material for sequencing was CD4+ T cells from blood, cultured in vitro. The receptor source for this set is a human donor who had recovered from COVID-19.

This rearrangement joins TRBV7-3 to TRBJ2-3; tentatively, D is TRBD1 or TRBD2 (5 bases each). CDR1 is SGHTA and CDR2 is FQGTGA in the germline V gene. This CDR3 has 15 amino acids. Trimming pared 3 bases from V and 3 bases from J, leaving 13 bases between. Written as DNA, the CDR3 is TGTGCCAGCAGCTTGGTAGGGGACCCTACAGATACGCAGTATTTT. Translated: CASSLVGDPTDTQYF.

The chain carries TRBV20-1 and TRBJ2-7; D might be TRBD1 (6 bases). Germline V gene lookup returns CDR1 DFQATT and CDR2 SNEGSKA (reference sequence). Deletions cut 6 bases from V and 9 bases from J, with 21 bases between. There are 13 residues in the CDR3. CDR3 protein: CSAKQGQRPSQYF. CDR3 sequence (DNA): TGCAGTGCCAAGCAAGGACAGAGGCCTTCGCAGTACTTC.

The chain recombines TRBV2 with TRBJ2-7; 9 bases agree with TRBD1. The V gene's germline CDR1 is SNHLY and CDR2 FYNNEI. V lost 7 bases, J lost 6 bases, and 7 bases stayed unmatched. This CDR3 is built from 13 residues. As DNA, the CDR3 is TGTGCCAGCAAGCTACAGGGGGCGGGCGAGCAGTACTTC. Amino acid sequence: CASKLQGAGEQYF.

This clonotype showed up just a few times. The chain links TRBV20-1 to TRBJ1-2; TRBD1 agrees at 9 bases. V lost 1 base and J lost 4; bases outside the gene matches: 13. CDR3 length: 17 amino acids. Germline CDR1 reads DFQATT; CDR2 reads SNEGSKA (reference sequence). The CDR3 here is CSARGKLGQGITYGYTF. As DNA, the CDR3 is TGCAGTGCTAGAGGGAAACTGGGACAGGGTATAACCTATGGCTACACCTTC.

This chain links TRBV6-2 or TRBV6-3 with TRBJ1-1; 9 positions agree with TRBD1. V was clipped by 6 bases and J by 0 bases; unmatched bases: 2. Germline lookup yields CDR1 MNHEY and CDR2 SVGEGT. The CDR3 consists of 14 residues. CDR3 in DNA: TGTGCCAGCAGGAGGACAGGGGTGAACACTGAAGCTTTCTTT. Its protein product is CASRRTGVNTEAFF.

The CDR3 sequence: CASRSPRTALGNQPQHF. The CDR3 DNA reads TGTGCCAGTCGATCTCCCCGGACAGCCCTGGGCAATCAGCCCCAGCATTTT. This chain joins TRBV19 and TRBJ1-5; D perhaps matches TRBD1 (6 bases). The CDR3 is made up of 17 amino acids. From germline, CDR1 is LNHDA and CDR2 SQIVND (reference sequence). Trimming left V 8 bases short and J 2 bases short, with 22 bases between.

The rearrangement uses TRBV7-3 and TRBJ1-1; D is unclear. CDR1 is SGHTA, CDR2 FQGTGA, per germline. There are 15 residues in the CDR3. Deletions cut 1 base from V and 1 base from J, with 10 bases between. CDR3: CASSLIETGNTEAFF. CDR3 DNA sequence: TGTGCCAGCAGCTTAATTGAGACGGGGAACACTGAAGCTTTCTTT. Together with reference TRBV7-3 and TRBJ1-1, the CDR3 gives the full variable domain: GAGVSQTPSNKVTEKGKYVELRCDPISGHTALYWYRQSLGQGPEFLIYFQGTGAADDSGLPNDRFFAVRPEGSVSTLKIQRTERGDSAVYLCASSLIETGNTEAFFGQGTRLTVV.

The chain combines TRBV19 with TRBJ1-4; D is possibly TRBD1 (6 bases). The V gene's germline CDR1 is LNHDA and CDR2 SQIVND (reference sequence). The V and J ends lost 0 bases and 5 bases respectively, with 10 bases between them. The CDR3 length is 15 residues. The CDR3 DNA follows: TGTGCCAGTAGTATAGAGGCAGGGGCGAATGAAAAACTGTTTTTT. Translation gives CASSIEAGANEKLFF.

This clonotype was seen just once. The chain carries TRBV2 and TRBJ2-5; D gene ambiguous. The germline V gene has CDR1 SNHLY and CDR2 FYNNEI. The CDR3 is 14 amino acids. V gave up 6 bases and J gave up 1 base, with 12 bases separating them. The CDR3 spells CASSPGVGQETQYF. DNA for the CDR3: TGTGCCAGCAGCCCAGGTGTGGGCCAAGAGACCCAGTACTTC.

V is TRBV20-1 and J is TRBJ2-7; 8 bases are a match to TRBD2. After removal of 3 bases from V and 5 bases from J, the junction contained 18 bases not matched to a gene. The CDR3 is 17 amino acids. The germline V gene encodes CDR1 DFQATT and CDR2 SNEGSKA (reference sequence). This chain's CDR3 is CSASHPYGLSGNDEQYF. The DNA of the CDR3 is TGCAGTGCTAGCCACCCCTACGGTCTTAGCGGGAACGACGAGCAGTACTTC.

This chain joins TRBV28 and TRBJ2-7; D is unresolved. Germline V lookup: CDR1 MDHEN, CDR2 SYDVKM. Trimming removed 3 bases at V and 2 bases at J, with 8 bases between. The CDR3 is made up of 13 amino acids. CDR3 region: CASSFPGTYEQYF. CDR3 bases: TGTGCCAGCAGTTTTCCTGGCACCTACGAGCAGTACTTC.

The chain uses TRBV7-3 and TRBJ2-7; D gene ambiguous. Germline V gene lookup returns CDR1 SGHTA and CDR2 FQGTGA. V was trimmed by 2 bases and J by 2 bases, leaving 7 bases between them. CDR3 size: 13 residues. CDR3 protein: CASSLLDTYEQYF. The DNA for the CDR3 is TGTGCCAGCAGCTTACTAGACACCTACGAGCAGTACTTC.

CDR3 sequence (DNA): TGTGCCAGCAGTTTTGGTTTGGAGGGCTCCTACGAGCAGTACTTC. It translates to CASSFGLEGSYEQYF. This chain connects TRBV6-5 to TRBJ2-7, with D perhaps TRBD2 (6 bases). The CDR3 is 15 residues long. Germline V gene data show CDR1 as MNHEY and CDR2 as SVGAGI. Trimming removed 4 bases at V and 0 bases at J, with 13 bases between.

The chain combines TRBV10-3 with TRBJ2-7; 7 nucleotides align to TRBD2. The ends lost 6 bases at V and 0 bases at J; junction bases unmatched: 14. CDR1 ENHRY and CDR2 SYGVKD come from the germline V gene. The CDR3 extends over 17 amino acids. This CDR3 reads CAIRPTIGLESSYEQYF. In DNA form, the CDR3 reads TGTGCCATCAGGCCGACAATTGGACTAGAGAGCTCCTACGAGCAGTACTTC.

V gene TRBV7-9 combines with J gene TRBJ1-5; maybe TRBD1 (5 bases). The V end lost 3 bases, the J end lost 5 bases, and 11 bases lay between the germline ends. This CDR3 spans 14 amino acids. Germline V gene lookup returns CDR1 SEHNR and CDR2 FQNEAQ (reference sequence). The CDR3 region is CASSFSAGDQPQHF. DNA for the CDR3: TGTGCCAGCAGCTTCTCGGCGGGGGATCAGCCCCAGCATTTT.

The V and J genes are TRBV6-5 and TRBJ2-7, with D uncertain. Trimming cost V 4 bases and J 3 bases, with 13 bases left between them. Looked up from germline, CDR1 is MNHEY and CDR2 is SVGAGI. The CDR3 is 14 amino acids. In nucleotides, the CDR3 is TGTGCCAGCAGTTTATCAATTGTCAACTACGAGCAGTACTTC. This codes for CASSLSIVNYEQYF.

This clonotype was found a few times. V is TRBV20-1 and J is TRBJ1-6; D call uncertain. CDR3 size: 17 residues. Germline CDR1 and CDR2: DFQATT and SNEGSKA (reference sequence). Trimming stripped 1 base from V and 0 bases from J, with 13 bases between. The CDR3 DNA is TGCAGTGCTAGAGTGGGTATTGTGGGCTCCTATAATTCACCCCTCCACTTT. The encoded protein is CSARVGIVGSYNSPLHF.